This TCR beta chain stems from a study of read filtering for tumor transcriptome and immune sequencing. As for the study in general: Revised staging placed fewer than ten patients in R-ISS I, 15 to 20 in II, 7 in III.

From 300 to 450 ng of RNA, a library with molecular barcoded alpha/delta and beta/gamma adaptors was made. One entry per CDR3 protein, called by TCRdb with MiXCR from the reads. The sample contains around 60,000 distinct CDR3 sequences, roughly 19% of which appear only once. Germline CDR1 SGHAT, CDR2 FQNNGV. This CDR3 has 15 amino acids. After removal of 6 bases from V and 4 bases from J, the junction contained 6 bases not matched to a gene. Bone marrow was sampled from every patient at the time of active disease. Many counts were recorded for this clonotype. The TCR comes from a donor older than 35 with multiple myeloma. The sample taken for sequencing was a population of CD138-negative cells sorted from bone marrow. This rearrangement joins TRBV11-2 to TRBJ2-1; 10 bases align to TRBD2. The CDR3 spells CASSKLAGYYNEQFF. The CDR3 DNA follows: TGTGCCAGCAGTAAACTAGCGGGATATTACAATGAGCAGTTCTTC.